These 14 T cell receptor beta chains came from one sample sequenced in a study of regulatory T cells in long-lasting Graves disease. Arm-PCR with iRepertoire HTBI primers amplified the CDR3 regions for these TCR beta libraries. MiXCR, applied by TCRdb to the multiplex PCR reads, yields one record per CDR3 protein. The table shows 450,000 or so distinct CDR3 sequences, with around 21% occurring only once. Time point here: persistent/refractory GD, antithyroid drugs over 5 years with positive TRAb. PBMCs were the source of the RNA used for TCR sequencing. Sequencing was performed on peripheral blood mononuclear cells (PBMCs), taken when the disease was refractory, from a patient treated with antithyroid drugs. These receptors came from a female donor with Graves disease.

This sequence joins TRBV7-2 and TRBJ1-6, with D tentatively TRBD1 (5 bases). CDR1 is SGHTA and CDR2 is FQGNSA in the germline V gene. Trimming stripped 4 bases from V and 4 bases from J, with 11 bases between. The CDR3 has 15 residues. The CDR3 region is CASSSPRGYNSPLHF. The CDR3 DNA reads TGTGCCAGCAGCTCCCCGCGGGGGTATAATTCACCCCTCCACTTT. The full variable domain, in which reference TRBV7-2 and TRBJ1-6 provide the parts outside the CDR3, is GAGVSQSPSNKVTEKGKDVELRCDPISGHTALYWYRQSLGQGLEFLIYFQGNSAPDKSGLPSDRFSAERTGGSVSTLTIQRTQQEDSAVYLCASSSPRGYNSPLHFGNGTRLTVT.

Comments on this clonotype: At one end, the junction sequence differs from germline, possibly due to a read error. The gene calls are TRBV7-9 and TRBJ2-7; the D call may be TRBD1 or TRBD2 (5 bases each). Looked up from germline, CDR1 is SEHNR and CDR2 is FQNEAQ (reference sequence). This CDR3 has 13 amino acids. CDR3 loop: CVSSFGDGYEQYF. The CDR3 DNA follows: TGTGTCAGCAGCTTTGGGGACGGGTACGAGCAGTACTTC.

This sequence joins TRBV7-9 and TRBJ1-2, with 9 bases that match TRBD1. V lost 2 bases and J lost 5; bases outside the gene matches: 6. Germline assignment: CDR1 SEHNR and CDR2 FQNEAQ (reference sequence). This CDR3 has 15 amino acids. The CDR3 DNA is TGTGCCAGCAGCTTAACCACAGGGGGCGGATATGGCTACACCTTC. Amino acid sequence: CASSLTTGGGYGYTF.

The chain links TRBV20-1 to TRBJ2-5, with 7 bases lining up with TRBD2. V was clipped by 0 bases and J by 0 bases; unmatched bases: 7. The CDR3 has 16 residues. The germline gives CDR1 DFQATT, CDR2 SNEGSKA (reference sequence). The CDR3 sequence is CSARDWEGGYQETQYF. The CDR3 DNA sequence: TGCAGTGCTAGAGATTGGGAGGGAGGGTACCAAGAGACCCAGTACTTC.

This clonotype was seen once. The chain joins TRBV29-1 to TRBJ2-7; 11 nucleotides line up with TRBD2. The CDR3 is 13 residues long. The germline gives CDR1 SQVTM, CDR2 ANQGSEA. V trimming: 4 bases; J trimming: 3 bases; junction bases outside the gene matches: 2. In nucleotides, the CDR3 is TGCAGCGTTGCCCTAGCGGGAGGCTACGAGCAGTACTTC. Its protein product is CSVALAGGYEQYF.

This clonotype is a singleton in its sample. This chain links TRBV7-2 with TRBJ2-1, with 16 positions matching TRBD2. Trimming at V came to 5 bases and at J to 9 bases, leaving 4 bases not matched to a gene. The CDR3 length is 15 residues. Per germline, CDR1 SGHTA and CDR2 FQGNSA. In DNA form, the CDR3 reads TGTGCCAGCAGCCGGGGACTAGCGGGAGGGATTGAGCAGTTCTTC. Its protein is CASSRGLAGGIEQFF.

This clonotype was observed a handful of times. The V gene is TRBV28, the J gene TRBJ2-1, with 7 positions matching TRBD1. CDR3 length equals 13 residues. V lost 7 bases, J lost 1 base, and 1 base stayed unmatched. CDR1 MDHEN and CDR2 SYDVKM come from the germline V gene. The CDR3: CASTQGSYNEQFF. CDR3 in DNA: TGTGCCAGCACACAGGGGTCCTACAATGAGCAGTTCTTC.

CDR3 region: CSDTGGTGELFF. Here the CDR3 DNA reads TGTTCTGACACCGGGGGCACCGGGGAGCTGTTTTTT. The gene calls are TRBV11-2 and TRBJ2-2, with D possibly matching TRBD2 (6 bases). The CDR3 consists of 12 residues. Germline V CDR1 and CDR2: SGHAT, FQNNGV.

This clonotype appeared many times. Compared with germline, one end of the junction differs, possibly owing to a read error. This CDR3 is CASSYPGLAGVPVNPGELFF. For the CDR3, the DNA is TGTGCCAGCAGTTACCCGGGACTAGCGGGAGTACCGGTGAACCCCGGGGAGCTGTTTTTT. V is TRBV6-2 or TRBV6-3 and J is TRBJ2-2; TRBD2 matches 14 bases. Germline CDR1 is MNHEY and CDR2 is SVGEGT. The CDR3 extends over 20 amino acids.

This clonotype was found many times. The chain combines TRBV2 with TRBJ2-7; D is undetermined. Germline-derived CDR1 and CDR2 are SNHLY and FYNNEI. This CDR3 has 12 amino acids. The V and J ends lost 0 bases and 0 bases respectively, with 0 bases between them. CDR3 bases: TGTGCCAGCAGTGAAGCCTCCTACGAGCAGTACTTC. Residues: CASSEASYEQYF.

In this sample, this clonotype turned up many times. The chain recombines TRBV28 with TRBJ2-5; TRBD1 agrees at 8 bases. Germline CDR1 MDHEN, CDR2 SYDVKM. The CDR3 has 16 residues. Germline trimming cut 3 bases from V and 5 bases from J; bases unmatched to any gene: 11. The CDR3 DNA sequence: TGTGCCAGCAGTTTCGAGGACAGGGCCCCCAGGGAGACCCAGTACTTC. Encoded protein: CASSFEDRAPRETQYF. The variable domain in full, with the rest retrieved from reference TRBV28 and TRBJ2-5, is DVKVTQSSRYLVKRTGEKVFLECVQDMDHENMFWYRQDPGLGLRLIYFSYDVKMKEKGDIPEGYSVSREKKERFSLILESASTNQTSMYLCASSFEDRAPRETQYFGPGTRLLVL.

The chain joins TRBV11-2 to TRBJ2-1; 7 bases map to TRBD2. Germline assignment: CDR1 SGHAT and CDR2 FQNNGV. The CDR3 totals 15 residues. V lost 0 bases, J lost 7 bases, and 6 bases stayed unmatched. The CDR3 DNA reads as TGTGCCAGCAGCTTAGAATCGGGAGGATCTAATGAGCAGTTCTTC. As protein: CASSLESGGSNEQFF.

This clonotype was detected a few times. The CDR3 DNA reads as TGTGCCAGCAGCTTTTTAGGGACAGAGGAGTCACCCCTCCACTTT. This translates into CASSFLGTEESPLHF. The chain uses TRBV5-8 and TRBJ1-6; 7 bases agree with TRBD1. Germline V gene data show CDR1 as SGHTS and CDR2 as YDEGEE. The ends lost 2 bases at V and 10 bases at J; junction bases unmatched: 9. The CDR3 extends over 15 amino acids.

This clonotype was picked up many times. This chain uses TRBV2 with TRBJ1-6; D is ambiguous. With 0 bases removed from V and 7 bases from J, the gap between germline ends came to 13 bases. Germline CDR1 and CDR2: SNHLY and FYNNEI. CDR3 length: 16 amino acids. The CDR3 loop reads CASSEAGGRKNSPLHF. CDR3 DNA sequence: TGTGCCAGCAGTGAAGCAGGTGGACGGAAAAATTCACCCCTCCACTTT.